This TCR beta chain is drawn from a study of T cells in Graves' hyperthyroidism and ophthalmopathy. This CDR3 is built from 16 residues. Germline V CDR1 and CDR2: MNHEY, SVGAGI. V lost 2 bases, J lost 3 bases, and 8 bases stayed unmatched. Each person with ophthalmopathy scored at least 3 on the Clinical Activity Score, reached NOSPECS grade 4 or higher, and had been ill under 3 months. Uncontrolled infection, other autoimmune disease, pregnancy or lactation barred patients from enrollment. Fresh 10 ml peripheral blood yielded PBMCs. This clonotype appeared a few times. Amplification of TCR beta CDR3 regions used RNA as the template. First-round RT-PCR with HTBI primers amplified the TCR CDR3 region. TCRdb used MiXCR to reprocess the multiplex PCR reads, holding one entry per CDR3 protein. The sample has 600,000 or so distinct CDR3 sequences, about 14% seen once.

The chain has TRBV6-5 and TRBJ2-3, with 7 positions matching TRBD2. The sample taken for sequencing was blood. This receptor was obtained from a woman in her forties or fifties with Graves' ophthalmopathy. The CDR3 sequence: CASSYPTGGGTDTQYF. CDR3 coding DNA: TGTGCCAGCAGTTACCCGACGGGGGGAGGGACAGATACGCAGTATTTT.